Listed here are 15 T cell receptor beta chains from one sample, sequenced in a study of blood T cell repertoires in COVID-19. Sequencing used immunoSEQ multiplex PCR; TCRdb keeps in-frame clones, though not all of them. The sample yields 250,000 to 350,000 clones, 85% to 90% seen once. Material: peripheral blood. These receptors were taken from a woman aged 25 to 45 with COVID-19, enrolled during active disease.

CDR3 region: CASTRWASGSLTDTQYF. The DNA for the CDR3 is TGTGCCAGCACTAGATGGGCTAGCGGGAGTCTCACAGATACGCAGTATTTT. This sequence joins TRBV7-2 and TRBJ2-3, with 10 nucleotides matching TRBD2. The CDR3 is 17 amino acids. J lost 2 bases, V lost 7 bases, and 12 bases had no gene match. In germline, CDR1 is SGHTA, CDR2 FQGNSA.

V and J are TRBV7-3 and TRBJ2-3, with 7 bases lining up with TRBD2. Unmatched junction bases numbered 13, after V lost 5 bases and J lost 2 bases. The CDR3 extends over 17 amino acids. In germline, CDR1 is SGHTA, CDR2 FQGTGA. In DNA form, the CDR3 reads TGTGCCAGCAGCCTAAAGGGCGCTAGCGGCGCCACAGATACGCAGTATTTT. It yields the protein CASSLKGASGATDTQYF.

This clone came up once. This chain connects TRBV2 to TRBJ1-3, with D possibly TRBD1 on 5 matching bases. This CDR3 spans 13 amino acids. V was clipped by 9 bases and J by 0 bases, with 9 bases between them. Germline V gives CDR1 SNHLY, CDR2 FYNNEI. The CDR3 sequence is CARRDSSGNTIYF. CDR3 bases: TGTGCCAGGCGGGACTCCTCTGGAAACACCATATATTTT. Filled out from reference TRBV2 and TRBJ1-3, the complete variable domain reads EPEVTQTPSHQVTQMGQEVILRCVPISNHLYFYWYRQILGQKVEFLVSFYNNEISEKSEIFDDQFSVERPDGSNFTLKIRSTKLEDSAMYFCARRDSSGNTIYFGEGSWLTVV.

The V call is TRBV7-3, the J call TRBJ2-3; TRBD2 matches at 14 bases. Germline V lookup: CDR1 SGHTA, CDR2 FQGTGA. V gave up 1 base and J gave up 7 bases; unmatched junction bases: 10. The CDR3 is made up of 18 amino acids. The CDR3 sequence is CASSLRAGTSGSSNTQYF. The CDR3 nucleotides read TGTGCCAGCAGCTTAAGGGCGGGGACTAGCGGGAGTAGCAATACGCAGTATTTT.

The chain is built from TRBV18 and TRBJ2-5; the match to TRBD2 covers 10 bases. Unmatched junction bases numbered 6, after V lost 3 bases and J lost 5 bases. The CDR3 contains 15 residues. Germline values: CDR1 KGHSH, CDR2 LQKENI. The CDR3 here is CASSPASSGGETQYF. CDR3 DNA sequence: TGTGCCAGCTCACCCGCCAGTAGCGGGGGGGAGACCCAGTACTTC.

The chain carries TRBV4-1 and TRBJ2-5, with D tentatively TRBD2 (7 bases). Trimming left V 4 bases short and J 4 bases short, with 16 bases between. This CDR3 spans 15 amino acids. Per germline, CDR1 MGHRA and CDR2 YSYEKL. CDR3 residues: CASSRTGGAGETQYF. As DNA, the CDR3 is TGCGCCAGCAGCCGAACTGGGGGGGCTGGAGAGACCCAGTACTTC.

Written as DNA, the CDR3 is TGTGCCTGGAGCGCCGACCTGGACAGGCCCGGCGGGGAGCTGTTTTTT. Its translation is CAWSADLDRPGGELFF. This sequence joins TRBV30 and TRBJ2-2; the match to TRBD1 covers 7 bases. The CDR3 loop spans 16 amino acids. Per the germline V gene, CDR1 is GTSNPN and CDR2 is SVGIG (reference sequence). V trimming: 3 bases; J trimming: 7 bases; junction bases outside the gene matches: 14.

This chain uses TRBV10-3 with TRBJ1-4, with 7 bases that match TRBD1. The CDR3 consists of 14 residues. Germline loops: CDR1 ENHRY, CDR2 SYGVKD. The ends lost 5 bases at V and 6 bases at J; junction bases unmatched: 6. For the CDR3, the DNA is TGTGCCATCAGTAGAGGGGGCGAGGATGAAAAACTGTTTTTT. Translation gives CAISRGGEDEKLFF.

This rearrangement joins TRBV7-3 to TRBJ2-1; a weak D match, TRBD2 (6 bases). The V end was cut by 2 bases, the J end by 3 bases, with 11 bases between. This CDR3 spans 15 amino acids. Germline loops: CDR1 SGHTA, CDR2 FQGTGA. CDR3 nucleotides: TGTGCCAGCAGCTTAGAGGCGGGGCGCTACAATGAGCAGTTCTTC. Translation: CASSLEAGRYNEQFF.

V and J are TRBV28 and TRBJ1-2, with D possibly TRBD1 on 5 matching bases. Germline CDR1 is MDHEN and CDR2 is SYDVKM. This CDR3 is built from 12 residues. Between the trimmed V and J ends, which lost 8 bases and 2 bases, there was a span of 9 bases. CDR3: CASEQDNYGYTF. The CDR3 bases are TGTGCCAGCGAACAGGACAACTATGGCTACACCTTC.

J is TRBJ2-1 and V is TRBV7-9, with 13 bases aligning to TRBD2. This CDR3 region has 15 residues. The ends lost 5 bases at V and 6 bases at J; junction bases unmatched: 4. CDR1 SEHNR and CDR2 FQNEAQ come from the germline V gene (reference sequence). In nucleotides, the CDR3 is TGTGCCAGCAGCCAACTAGCGGGAGGGCTCAATGAGCAGTTCTTC. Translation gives CASSQLAGGLNEQFF.

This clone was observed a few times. The CDR3 is CASSYSIITGVAFF. For the CDR3, the DNA is TGTGCCAGCAGTTACTCGATAATCACAGGGGTGGCTTTCTTT. V and J are TRBV6-5 and TRBJ1-1; 7 bases match TRBD1. J was trimmed by 11 bases and V by 0 bases; bases with no gene match: 9. The CDR3 is made up of 14 amino acids. CDR1 is MNHEY, CDR2 SVGAGI, per germline.

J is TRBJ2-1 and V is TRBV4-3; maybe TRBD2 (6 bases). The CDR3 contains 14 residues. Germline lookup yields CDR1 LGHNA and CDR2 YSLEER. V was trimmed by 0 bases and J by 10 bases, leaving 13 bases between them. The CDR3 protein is CASSQELHGREQFF. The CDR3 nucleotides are TGCGCCAGCAGCCAAGAGCTTCACGGGAGAGAGCAGTTCTTC.

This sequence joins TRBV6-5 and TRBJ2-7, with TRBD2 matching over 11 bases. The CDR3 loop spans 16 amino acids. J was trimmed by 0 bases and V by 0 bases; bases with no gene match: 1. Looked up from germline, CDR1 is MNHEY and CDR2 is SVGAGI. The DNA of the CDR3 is TGTGCCAGCAGTTACTCGGGACTAGCGGCCTCCTACGAGCAGTACTTC. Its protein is CASSYSGLAASYEQYF.

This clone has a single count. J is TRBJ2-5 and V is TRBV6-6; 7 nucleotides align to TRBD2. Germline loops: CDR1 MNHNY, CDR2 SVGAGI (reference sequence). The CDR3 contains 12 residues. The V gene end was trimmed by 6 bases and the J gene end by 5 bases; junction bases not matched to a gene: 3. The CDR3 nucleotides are TGTGCCAGCAGCGCCGGGGGGGAGACCCAGTACTTC. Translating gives CASSAGGETQYF.